One and the same sample provided the 3 T cell receptor beta chains below, sequenced in a study of spatial heterogeneity in lung cancer. TCRdb used MiXCR to reprocess the 5' RACE reads, holding one entry per CDR3 protein. The sample carries approximately 52,000 distinct CDR3 sequences, roughly 6.5% recorded once. Indicated time point: sample taken at primary tumor resection. Sequencing of whole RNA from tumor, nontumor lung or frozen PBMC involved no sorting. The material sequenced was PBMCs, taken at surgery. The source of these receptors is a female donor with early-stage non-small cell lung cancer.

The rearrangement uses TRBV20-1 and TRBJ2-5; D possibly corresponds to TRBD2 (5 bases). Germline CDR1 and CDR2: DFQATT and SNEGSKA (reference sequence). Trimming shortened V by 6 bases and J by 2 bases, and 13 bases separated the two germline ends. The CDR3 spans 13 residues. The CDR3 protein is CSAIGLVQETQYF. The CDR3 DNA reads TGCAGTGCAATTGGACTTGTTCAAGAGACCCAGTACTTC.

In this sample, this clonotype turned up many times. The junction shows a germline mismatch at one end, possibly a read error. The rearrangement joins TRBV19 to TRBJ2-1; no definite D call. This CDR3 has 12 residues. Germline CDR1 is LNHDA and CDR2 is SQIVND (reference sequence). This CDR3 reads CASSRLYDEQFF. The CDR3 nucleotides are TGTGCCAGTAGTAGGCTCTACGATGAGCAGTTCTTC. Variable domain in full (rest from reference TRBV19 and TRBJ2-1): DGGITQSPKYLFRKEGQNVTLSCEQNLNHDAMYWYRQDPGQGLRLIYYSQIVNDFQKGDIAEGYSVSREKKESFPLTVTSAQKNPTAFYLCASSRLYDEQFFGPGTRLTVL.

This clonotype occurred many times. The chain uses TRBV28 and TRBJ1-4; no firm D call. CDR3 size: 17 residues. The germline V gene has CDR1 MDHEN and CDR2 SYDVKM. V dropped 6 bases and J dropped 0 bases, with 17 bases sitting between them. CDR3 protein: CASSQTFSDATNEKLFF. In nucleotides, the CDR3 is TGTGCCAGCAGCCAAACATTCTCCGATGCAACTAATGAAAAACTGTTTTTT. The variable domain in full, with the rest retrieved from reference TRBV28 and TRBJ1-4, is DVKVTQSSRYLVKRTGEKVFLECVQDMDHENMFWYRQDPGLGLRLIYFSYDVKMKEKGDIPEGYSVSREKKERFSLILESASTNQTSMYLCASSQTFSDATNEKLFFGSGTQLSVL.